Listed here are 29 T cell receptor beta chains from one sample, sequenced in a study of CD8 T cells in ankylosing spondylitis. Study-level findings and limits: What appeared characteristic of ankylosing spondylitis blood was a TCR beta motif of eight highly homologous variants.

These receptors are not linked to any known antigen. TCRdb called the 5' RACE reads again in MiXCR, with one record for every CDR3 protein. The sample consists of roughly 470,000 distinct CDR3 sequences, roughly a quarter of them appearing once. Sequencing used blood, either unsorted or a sorted T cell fraction (not recorded which). The receptors shown here come from a male donor with ankylosing spondylitis.

The genes are TRBV20-1 and TRBJ1-1; D is perhaps TRBD1 (5 bases). V lost 2 bases to trimming and J lost 4 bases, with 14 bases between them. Germline loops: CDR1 DFQATT, CDR2 SNEGSKA (reference sequence). CDR3 size: 14 residues. The chain's CDR3 is CSARRARRGTEAFF. The CDR3 DNA follows: TGCAGTGCTAGAAGGGCGAGGAGGGGCACTGAAGCTTTCTTT.

This chain joins TRBV20-1 and TRBJ2-1, with 9 bases aligning to TRBD2. The CDR3 is 15 amino acids. V lost 3 bases, J lost 6 bases, and 9 bases stayed unmatched. Germline V gene sequence: CDR1 DFQATT, CDR2 SNEGSKA (reference sequence). This CDR3 is CSASMPTSGVNEQFF. The CDR3 region has the DNA TGCAGTGCTAGTATGCCGACTAGCGGCGTCAATGAGCAGTTCTTC.

J is TRBJ2-1 and V is TRBV20-1, with unresolved D. The CDR3 spans 13 residues. V dropped 8 bases and J dropped 8 bases, with 19 bases sitting between them. Germline V gives CDR1 DFQATT, CDR2 SNEGSKA (reference sequence). CDR3: CSSSLPGWDEQFF. CDR3 bases: TGCAGTTCCAGTCTTCCGGGTTGGGATGAGCAGTTCTTC.

This clonotype has more than one count but fewer than ten. As DNA, the CDR3 is TGCGCCAGCAGGGAGAACTCGAACACCGGGGAGCTGTTTTTT. It is translated as CASRENSNTGELFF. The J gene is TRBJ2-2, the V gene TRBV10-2; the D is unclear. With 6 bases removed from V and 0 bases from J, the gap between germline ends came to 8 bases. In germline, CDR1 is WSHSY, CDR2 SAAADI. The length of the CDR3 is 14 residues.

The chain recombines TRBV20-1 with TRBJ1-6, with a possible D match to TRBD1 (6 bases). This CDR3 contains 15 residues. CDR1 DFQATT and CDR2 SNEGSKA come from the germline V gene (reference sequence). The V and J ends lost 5 bases and 7 bases respectively, with 18 bases between them. The CDR3 loop reads CSAPRGAGDNSPLHF. The CDR3 DNA reads TGCAGTGCTCCTAGGGGGGCAGGGGACAATTCACCCCTCCACTTT.

The chain joins TRBV19 to TRBJ2-1, with 14 bases matching TRBD2. V shed 10 bases and J 3 bases; nucleotides not matched to a gene: 5. The CDR3 sequence is 15 residues long. Germline-derived CDR1 and CDR2 are LNHDA and SQIVND (reference sequence). The CDR3 is CATQGLAGGYNEQFF. CDR3 DNA: TGTGCCACCCAAGGACTAGCGGGAGGCTACAATGAGCAGTTCTTC.

This clonotype has a handful of counts. This chain joins TRBV28 and TRBJ2-1, with TRBD1 matching over 7 bases. The germline CDR1 and CDR2 sequences are MDHEN and SYDVKM. V lost 7 bases to trimming and J lost 5 bases; unmatched junction nucleotides: 8. The CDR3 spans 14 residues. The CDR3 loop reads CASTPGDRNNEQFF. CDR3 DNA: TGTGCCAGCACCCCTGGGGACAGAAACAATGAGCAGTTCTTC.

V usage is TRBV24-1 and J usage is TRBJ2-1; 8 bases agree with TRBD2. The CDR3 has 15 residues. Germline V lookup: CDR1 KGHDR, CDR2 SFDVKD. V gave up 2 bases and J gave up 2 bases; unmatched junction bases: 1. The DNA of the CDR3 is TGTGCCACCAGTGATTCCGGGAGGGCCTACAATGAGCAGTTCTTC. Encoded protein: CATSDSGRAYNEQFF.

This chain joins TRBV5-8 and TRBJ2-1; 7 nucleotides agree with TRBD2. The length of the CDR3 is 16 residues. Trimming cost V 0 bases and J 3 bases; bases outside gene matches: 6. Germline V gene data show CDR1 as SGHTS and CDR2 as YDEGEE. CDR3 sequence reads: CASSLALASGYNEQFF. The CDR3 coding sequence is TGTGCCAGCAGCTTGGCCTTGGCTAGCGGCTACAATGAGCAGTTCTTC.

A few counts support this clonotype. The chain has TRBV6-2 or TRBV6-3 and TRBJ2-7, with TRBD2 matching over 9 bases. V shed 6 bases and J 6 bases; nucleotides not matched to a gene: 6. Per germline, CDR1 MNHEY and CDR2 SVGEGT. This CDR3 spans 13 amino acids. Here the CDR3 DNA reads TGTGCCAGCAGGTCGCCGGGACTAGCCGAGCAGTACGTC. Amino acid sequence: CASRSPGLAEQYV.

This clonotype was detected many times. The J gene is TRBJ1-2, the V gene TRBV7-9; D is possibly TRBD1 (6 bases). CDR1 SEHNR and CDR2 FQNEAQ come from the germline V gene (reference sequence). The CDR3 has 12 residues. V was shortened by 6 bases and J by 5 bases, with 10 bases between the two germline ends. CDR3 residues: CASSPGQYGYTF. In DNA form, the CDR3 reads TGTGCCAGCAGTCCCGGACAGTATGGCTACACCTTC.

This clonotype was observed a single time. V gene TRBV6-7 combines with J gene TRBJ2-7, with D maybe TRBD1 (6 bases). TRBV6-7 is recorded as an ORF, its role being uncertain. The CDR3 contains 15 residues. V shed 5 bases and J shed 1 base, with 15 bases lying between them. CDR3 loop: CASSPRQVPSYEQYV. The CDR3 bases are TGTGCCAGCAGTCCAAGACAGGTACCTTCCTACGAGCAGTACGTC.

This clonotype has only a few counts. The gene calls are TRBV24-1 and TRBJ2-1; weak D call: TRBD2 (7 bases). Germline V gene lookup returns CDR1 KGHDR and CDR2 SFDVKD. This CDR3 spans 13 amino acids. Deletions cut 5 bases from V and 12 bases from J, with 16 bases between. CDR3 region: CATSVGGQGPQFF. The CDR3, as DNA: TGTGCCACCAGTGTCGGGGGGCAGGGCCCGCAGTTCTTC.

The chain combines TRBV3-1 with TRBJ2-6, with D uncertain. Germline values: CDR1 LGHDT, CDR2 YNNKEL (reference sequence). The CDR3 spans 17 residues. Trimming removed 3 bases from V and 0 bases from J, with 12 bases in between. CDR3 DNA sequence: TGTGCCAGCAGCCAGAACAAGGGATTCTCTGGGGCCAACGTCCTGACTTTC. This translates into CASSQNKGFSGANVLTF. Full variable domain (rest looked up from reference TRBV3-1 and TRBJ2-6): DTAVSQTPKYLVTQMGNDKSIKCEQNLGHDTMYWYKQDSKKFLKIMFSYNNKELIINETVPNRFSPKSPDKAHLNLHINSLELGDSAVYFCASSQNKGFSGANVLTFGAGSRLTVL.

This clonotype appeared a few times. The genes are TRBV29-1 and TRBJ1-2, with D perhaps TRBD1 (6 bases). V shed 7 bases and J shed 0 bases, with 15 bases lying between them. The CDR3 is 14 residues long. Germline V CDR1 and CDR2: SQVTM, ANQGSEA. The CDR3 bases are TGCAGCGCGAGGGGGGACCCAGCTAACTATGGCTACACCTTC. It codes for CSARGDPANYGYTF.

A few counts support this clonotype. The chain couples TRBV10-3 to TRBJ2-1, with 8 bases aligning to TRBD2. Trimming took 11 bases from V and 0 from J; bases not matched to a gene: 6. The V gene's germline CDR1 is ENHRY and CDR2 SYGVKD. This CDR3 has 14 amino acids. The chain's CDR3 is CASGSGDSYNEQFF. The CDR3 DNA is TGTGCCTCCGGTAGCGGGGACTCCTACAATGAGCAGTTCTTC.

The chain uses TRBV7-8 and TRBJ2-7; 11 bases are shared with TRBD2. Germline trimming cut 5 bases from V and 2 bases from J; bases unmatched to any gene: 11. The CDR3 is 17 amino acids. CDR1 is SGHVS, CDR2 FQNEAQ, per germline. DNA of the CDR3: TGTGCCAGCAGCGGCCGTCCCGGGACTAGCGGCACCTACGAGCAGTACTTC. Its protein is CASSGRPGTSGTYEQYF.

The genes are TRBV24-1 and TRBJ2-5, with TRBD2 identical over 7 bases. Germline CDR1 is KGHDR and CDR2 is SFDVKD. Germline trimming cut 5 bases from V and 4 bases from J; bases unmatched to any gene: 6. The CDR3 sequence is 14 residues long. Here the CDR3 DNA reads TGTGCCACCAGTGCGGCAGGGAGGGGAGAGACCCAGTACTTC. It codes for CATSAAGRGETQYF.

The chain recombines TRBV7-9 with TRBJ1-5; the D gene is possibly TRBD1 (5 bases). V lost 4 bases and J lost 7, with 14 bases in between. The CDR3 is 14 residues long. The germline V gene encodes CDR1 SEHNR and CDR2 FQNEAQ (reference sequence). The CDR3 DNA is TGTGCCAGCAGCTCCGACGGGGACCGGCAGCCCCAGCATTTT. It translates to CASSSDGDRQPQHF.

The chain joins TRBV5-1 to TRBJ2-1, with 8 bases that match TRBD1. There are 17 residues in the CDR3. J gave up 7 bases and V 4 bases, and 16 bases lay outside the gene matches. Germline V lookup: CDR1 SGHRS, CDR2 YFSETQ. Written as DNA, the CDR3 is TGCGCCAGCAGCCCCGGGGCCTCAGGGGGCGCTGGGAATGAGCAGTTCTTC. Translated, it gives CASSPGASGGAGNEQFF.

The sample holds a few counts of this clonotype. The chain carries TRBV4-2 and TRBJ1-4, with no clear D. CDR3 size: 17 residues. Trimming left V 4 bases short and J 3 bases short, with 18 bases between. The germline V gene has CDR1 LGHNA and CDR2 YNFKEQ. Written as DNA, the CDR3 is TGTGCCAGCAGCCCTAGTGGAGCTCCAACGTCTAATGAAAAACTGTTTTTT. Translated, it gives CASSPSGAPTSNEKLFF.

The chain couples TRBV29-1 to TRBJ1-1; the D is unclear. Germline V CDR1 and CDR2: SQVTM, ANQGSEA. This CDR3 region has 12 residues. Between the trimmed V and J ends, which lost 1 base and 1 base, there was a span of 4 bases. CDR3 coding DNA: TGCAGCGTTGAAGCCCAGAACACTGAAGCTTTCTTT. Protein product: CSVEAQNTEAFF.

This chain uses TRBV12-3 or TRBV12-4 with TRBJ2-3, with 10 bases that match TRBD2. The CDR3 contains 16 residues. The V and J ends lost 5 bases and 4 bases, in that order; junction bases with no gene match: 9. CDR3 loop: CASSPPSGSEADTQYF. The CDR3, as DNA: TGTGCCAGCAGTCCCCCTAGCGGGAGTGAGGCAGATACGCAGTATTTT.

The chain uses TRBV29-1 and TRBJ2-1; 8 bases align to TRBD1. From germline, CDR1 is SQVTM and CDR2 ANQGSEA. CDR3 length equals 15 residues. V was pared by 7 bases and J by 2 bases, with 10 bases of the junction left unmatched. The CDR3: CSAPDRANPYNEQFF. CDR3 DNA sequence: TGCAGCGCTCCGGACAGGGCAAACCCCTACAATGAGCAGTTCTTC.

This chain uses TRBV10-3 with TRBJ1-1; possibly TRBD1 for D (5 bases). CDR3 length: 16 amino acids. CDR1 is ENHRY, CDR2 SYGVKD, per germline. V lost 2 bases and J lost 2, with 15 bases in between. The CDR3 loop is CAISEPKGNPNTEAFF. The CDR3 region has the DNA TGTGCCATCAGTGAGCCAAAGGGGAATCCTAACACTGAAGCTTTCTTT.

The genes are TRBV29-1 and TRBJ2-7; D uncertain. CDR3 length: 11 residues. Trimming removed 4 bases from V and 5 bases from J, with 9 bases in between. The germline CDR1 and CDR2 sequences are SQVTM and ANQGSEA. The CDR3 DNA follows: TGCAGCGTTGCGTATCGGGACGAGCAGTACTTC. This gives the protein CSVAYRDEQYF.

This clonotype was seen more than once but under ten times. The chain carries TRBV29-1 and TRBJ1-2; a possible D gene is TRBD1 (5 bases). V was shortened by 6 bases and J by 8 bases, with 16 bases between the two germline ends. CDR1 is SQVTM, CDR2 ANQGSEA, per germline. The CDR3 runs to 12 residues. The CDR3 DNA reads as TGCAGCGTGCTGTCCGGGACGGCCGGCTACACCTTC. Encoded protein: CSVLSGTAGYTF.

This chain connects TRBV30 to TRBJ2-1; D uncertain. Between the trimmed V and J ends, which lost 0 bases and 5 bases, there was a span of 11 bases. The V gene's germline CDR1 is GTSNPN and CDR2 SVGIG (reference sequence). This CDR3 has 14 residues. The CDR3 protein is CAWSVNRVNNEQFF. The CDR3 DNA sequence: TGTGCCTGGAGTGTTAATAGGGTTAACAATGAGCAGTTCTTC.

This clonotype was recorded a few times. The chain carries TRBV7-2 and TRBJ1-2; D remains ambiguous. The CDR3 has 13 residues. Germline V CDR1 and CDR2: SGHTA, FQGNSA. V lost 5 bases and J 3 bases, leaving 10 bases between the germline ends. CDR3 coding DNA: TGTGCCAGCAGCCAAAGGCAGGACTATGGCTACACCTTC. Translated: CASSQRQDYGYTF.